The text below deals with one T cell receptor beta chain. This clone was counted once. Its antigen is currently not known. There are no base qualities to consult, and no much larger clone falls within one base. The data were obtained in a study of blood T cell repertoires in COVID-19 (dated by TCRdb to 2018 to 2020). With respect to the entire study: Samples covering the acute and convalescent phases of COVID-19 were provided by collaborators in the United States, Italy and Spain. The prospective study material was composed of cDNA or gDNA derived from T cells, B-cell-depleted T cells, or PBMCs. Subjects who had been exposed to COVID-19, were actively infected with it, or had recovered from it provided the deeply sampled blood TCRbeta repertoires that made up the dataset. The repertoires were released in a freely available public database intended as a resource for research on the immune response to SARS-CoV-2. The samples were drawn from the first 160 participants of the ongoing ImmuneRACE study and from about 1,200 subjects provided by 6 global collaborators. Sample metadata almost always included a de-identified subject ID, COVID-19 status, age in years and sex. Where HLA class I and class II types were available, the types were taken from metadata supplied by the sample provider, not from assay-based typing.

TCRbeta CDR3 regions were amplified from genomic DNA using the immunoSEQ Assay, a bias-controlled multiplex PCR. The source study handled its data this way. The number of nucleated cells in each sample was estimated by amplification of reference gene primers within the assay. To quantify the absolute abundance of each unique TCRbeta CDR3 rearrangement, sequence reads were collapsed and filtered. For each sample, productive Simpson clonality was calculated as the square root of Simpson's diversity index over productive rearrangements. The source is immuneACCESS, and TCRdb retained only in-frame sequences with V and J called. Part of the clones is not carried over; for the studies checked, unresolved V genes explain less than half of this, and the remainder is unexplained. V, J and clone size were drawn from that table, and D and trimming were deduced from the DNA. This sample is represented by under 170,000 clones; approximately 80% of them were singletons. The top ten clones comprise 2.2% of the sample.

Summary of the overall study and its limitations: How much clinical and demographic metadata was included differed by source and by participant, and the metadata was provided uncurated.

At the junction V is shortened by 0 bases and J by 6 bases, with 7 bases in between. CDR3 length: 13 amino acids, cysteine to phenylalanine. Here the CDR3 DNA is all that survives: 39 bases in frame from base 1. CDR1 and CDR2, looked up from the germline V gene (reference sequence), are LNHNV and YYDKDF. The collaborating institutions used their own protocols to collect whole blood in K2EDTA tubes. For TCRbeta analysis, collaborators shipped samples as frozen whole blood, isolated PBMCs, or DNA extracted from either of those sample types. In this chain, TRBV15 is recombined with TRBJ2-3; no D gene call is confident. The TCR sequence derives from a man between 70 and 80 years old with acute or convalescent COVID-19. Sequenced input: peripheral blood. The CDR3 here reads CATSRDDTDTQYF. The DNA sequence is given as TGTGCCACCAGCAGAGATGACACGGATACGCAGTATTTT.